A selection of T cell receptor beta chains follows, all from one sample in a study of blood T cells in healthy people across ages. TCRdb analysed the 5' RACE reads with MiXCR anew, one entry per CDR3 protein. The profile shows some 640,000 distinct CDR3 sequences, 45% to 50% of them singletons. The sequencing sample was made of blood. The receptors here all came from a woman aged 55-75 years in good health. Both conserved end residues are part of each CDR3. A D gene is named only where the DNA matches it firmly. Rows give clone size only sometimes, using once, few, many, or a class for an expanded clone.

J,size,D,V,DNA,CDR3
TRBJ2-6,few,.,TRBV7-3,TGTGCCAGCAGCTTCGACAGGTCGTCTTCTGGGGCCAACGTCCTGACTTTC,CASSFDRSSSGANVLTF
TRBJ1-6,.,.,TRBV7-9,TGTGCCAGCAGCTTAAGTGGGGCGATTTCACCCCTCCACTTT,CASSLSGAISPLHF
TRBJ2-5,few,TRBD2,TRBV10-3,TGTGCCATCAGTGAGACTAGCGGGAGTCAAGAGACCCAGTACTTC,CAISETSGSQETQYF
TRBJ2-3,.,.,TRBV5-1,TGCGCCAGCAGGCCCGATGCAGATACGCAGTATTTT,CASRPDADTQYF
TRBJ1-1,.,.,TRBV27,.,CASSSGTGEQYFGAGTRTSRAFF
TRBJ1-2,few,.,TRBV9,TGTGCCAGCAGCGTAGCTGGTGGATCGGTGGTCGGACTTGGCTACACCTTC,CASSVAGGSVVGLGYTF
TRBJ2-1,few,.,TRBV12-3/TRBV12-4,TGTGCCAGCAGTTTAGGGTGGGGCGGTGAGCAGTTCTTC,CASSLGWGGEQFF
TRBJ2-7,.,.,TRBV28,TGTGCCAGCAGTCGCTTGAGGATTAGCTCCTACGAGCAGTACTTC,CASSRLRISSYEQYF
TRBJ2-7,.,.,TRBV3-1,TGTGCCAGCAGCCATGCCCCGATCTCCTACGAGCAGTACTTC,CASSHAPISYEQYF
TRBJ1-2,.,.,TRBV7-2,TGTGCCAGCAGCTCCGCAGTGAATAACTATGGCTACACCTTC,CASSSAVNNYGYTF
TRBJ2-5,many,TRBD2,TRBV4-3,TGCGCCAGCAGCCAAGCGGGGGGGCGAGAGACCCAGTACTTC,CASSQAGGRETQYF